The source of this TCR beta chain is a study of CD8+ T cells in alopecia areata. Turning to the study itself: Treatment with tofacitinib (6 to 18 months) was followed by 6 months off drug. Study-level findings and limits: With patients, TCR sharing proved less clear than in mice, a difference possibly related to HLA.

Only a few counts were recorded for this clone. Its antigen is not identified. In each case, RNA was isolated and then reverse transcribed into cDNA as the sequencing template. The assay was immunoSEQ multiplex PCR, and TCRdb's table has in-frame clones only and misses some. The table lists approximately 210,000 clones, approximately 40% of them singletons. Treatment defined: oral pan-JAK inhibitor, 5-10 mg twice daily. The V and J ends lost 4 bases and 5 bases respectively, with 9 bases between them. This CDR3 is 12 amino acids long. Germline V gene lookup returns CDR1 SGHRS and CDR2 YFSETQ. The TCR comes from a human donor with alopecia areata. Material: CD4+ T cells sorted from blood, obtained at roughly week 36, from a patient treated with tofacitinib. The chain couples TRBV5-1 to TRBJ1-1; D uncertain. This chain's CDR3 is CASSPWGTEAFF. For the CDR3, the DNA is TGCGCCAGCAGCCCTTGGGGAACTGAAGCTTTCTTT.